This T cell receptor (beta chain) was sequenced in a study of a mutant IDH1 vaccine in newly diagnosed glioma (dated by TCRdb to the early 2020s). In the study overall: Eight vaccinations were administered to patients in weeks 1, 3, 5, 7, 11, 15, 19 and 23, corresponding to visits V03 through V10. Vaccination was initiated 4-6 weeks after radiotherapy alone, or concurrently with temozolomide cycles in the chemotherapy-containing groups. The approximately 29 treated patients were approximately 62% male and roughly 38% female, with a mean age of roughly 42 years. Before enrollment, patients had received standard therapy of radiotherapy alone, temozolomide alone, or radiochemotherapy with temozolomide; most received the combination. Peripheral blood samples were drawn at six visits, namely V03 (baseline), V05, V07, V10, V12 and V13. For exploratory analyses, about 25 treated patients had longitudinal TCRB deep sequencing done wherever samples were available.

The CDR3 has 15 amino acids, counting the end cysteine and phenylalanine. This entry keeps only the CDR3 DNA: 45 bases, framed from base 1. According to the germline V gene, CDR1 reads LGHNT and CDR2 reads FRNRAP. V and J are truncated by 6 bases and 2 bases respectively, leaving an intervening sequence of 17 bases. With regard to this clone: Its antigen target is currently unknown. The record has no base qualities; no much larger clone is one base away.

The time point label, as the study defines it: week 23, last vaccination. Every vaccine dose consisted of 300 ug of a 20-mer mutant IDH1 peptide in Montanide, administered subcutaneously together with topical imiquimod. Donors had newly diagnosed WHO grade 3 or 4 IDH1-mutant astrocytomas with loss of nuclear ATRX. The samples were drawn from NOA16, a multicentre, single-arm, open-label phase I trial in Germany that tested a mutant IDH1 peptide vaccine in humans for the first time. Genomic DNA for TCRB sequencing was extracted from EDTA blood using the DNeasy Blood and Tissue Kit. Broad study findings and their caveats: Changes in the top peripheral T cell clonotypes picked up by TCRB sequencing did not appear to be linked to pseudoprogression. Across multiple MHC alleles, vaccine-induced immune responses were seen in approximately 93% of patients. PBMC samples for TCRB deep sequencing were selected based on availability. The authors noted that analyses of patient blood samples could not be reproduced because of sample limitations.

Libraries were made using the immunoSEQ multiplex PCR assay. The hsTCRB Kit was used according to the manufacturer's protocol to amplify rearranged TCR beta chain sequences. TCRB libraries were sequenced on an Illumina MiSeq. Per the original workflow: Demultiplexing, trimming and gene mapping were performed with the kit vendor's proprietary platform. TCRdb's version of the immuneACCESS table is confined to in-frame rearrangements and falls short of the full clone set. An unresolved V gene accounts for under half of the shortfall where checked; the remainder is of unknown origin. The V and J calls and the clone size are those of that table, but D and trimming were determined from the DNA. In all, the sample holds about 54,000 clones, and roughly 80% of those were seen once. The ten largest clones add up to more than 5% of the sample.

The clonotype was recovered from a man aged 40-55 years with glioma. Rearrangement joined TRBV12-5 to TRBJ2-7; the D call could be TRBD1 or TRBD2, with each sharing 5 bases. Material: PBMCs, obtained from a glioma patient whose treatment included an IDH1 peptide vaccine. The sequence in DNA is TGTGCTAGTGGCACTGCCGGGACCGCAGCCTACGAGCAGTACTTC. Its product reads: CASGTAGTAAYEQYF.